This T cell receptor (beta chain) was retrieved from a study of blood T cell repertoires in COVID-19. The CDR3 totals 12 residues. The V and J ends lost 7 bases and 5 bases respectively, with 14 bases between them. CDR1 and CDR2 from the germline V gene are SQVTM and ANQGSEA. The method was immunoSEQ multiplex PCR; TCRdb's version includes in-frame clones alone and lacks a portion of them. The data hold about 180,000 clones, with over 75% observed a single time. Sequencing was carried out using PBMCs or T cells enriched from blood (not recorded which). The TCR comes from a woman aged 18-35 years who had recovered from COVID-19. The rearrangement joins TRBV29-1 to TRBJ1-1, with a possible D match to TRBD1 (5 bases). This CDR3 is CSADTTGTEAFF. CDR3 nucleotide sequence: TGCAGCGCGGACACAACGGGGACTGAAGCTTTCTTT.